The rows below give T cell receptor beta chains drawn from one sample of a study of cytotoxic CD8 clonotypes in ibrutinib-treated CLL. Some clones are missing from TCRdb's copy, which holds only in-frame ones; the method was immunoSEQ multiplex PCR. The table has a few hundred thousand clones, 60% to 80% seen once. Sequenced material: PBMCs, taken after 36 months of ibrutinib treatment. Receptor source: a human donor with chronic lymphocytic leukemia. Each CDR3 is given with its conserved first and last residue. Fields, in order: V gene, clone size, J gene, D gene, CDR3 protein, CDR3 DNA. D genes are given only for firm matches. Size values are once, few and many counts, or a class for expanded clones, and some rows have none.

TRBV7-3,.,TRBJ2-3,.,CASSLSGGTADTQYF,TGTGCCAGCAGCTTATCCGGGGGAACAGCAGATACGCAGTATTTT
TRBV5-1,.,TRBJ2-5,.,CASSIGTALLDQYF,TGCGCCAGCAGCATTGGGACGGCCTTGTTGGACCAGTACTTC
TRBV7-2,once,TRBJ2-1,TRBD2,CASSFEGTSGIREQFF,TGTGCCAGCAGCTTTGAGGGGACTAGCGGGATTCGTGAGCAGTTCTTC
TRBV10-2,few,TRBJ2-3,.,CASSETSTDTQYF,TGCGCCAGCAGTGAAACTAGCACAGATACGCAGTATTTT
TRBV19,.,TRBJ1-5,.,CASSIFSQYSNQPQHF,TGTGCCAGTAGTATATTTTCACAATATAGCAATCAGCCCCAGCATTTT
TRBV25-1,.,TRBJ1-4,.,CASSEFSGGNEKLFF,TGTGCCAGCAGTGAATTCTCGGGCGGCAATGAAAAACTGTTTTTT
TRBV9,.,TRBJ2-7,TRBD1,CASSVSGQGSYEQYF,TGTGCCAGCAGCGTTTCGGGACAGGGCTCCTACGAGCAGTACTTC
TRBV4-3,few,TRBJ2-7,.,CASSQARSYEQYF,TGCGCCAGCAGCCAAGCGCGCTCCTACGAGCAGTACTTC
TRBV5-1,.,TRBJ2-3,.,CASSLGAASTDTQYF,TGCGCCAGCAGCTTGGGGGCTGCTAGCACAGATACGCAGTATTTT
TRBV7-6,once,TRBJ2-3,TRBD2,CASSPLAGGGTDTQYF,TGTGCCAGCAGCCCACTAGCGGGAGGTGGAACAGATACGCAGTATTTT
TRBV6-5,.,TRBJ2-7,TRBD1,CASSSGTGNEQYF,TGTGCCAGCAGTTCCGGGACAGGGAACGAGCAGTACTTC
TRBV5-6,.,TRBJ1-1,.,CASSLVTVYNTEAFF,TGTGCCAGCAGCTTGGTAACCGTTTACAACACTGAAGCTTTCTTT
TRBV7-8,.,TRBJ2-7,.,CASSLAQAPYEQYF,TGTGCCAGCAGCTTGGCCCAAGCGCCCTACGAGCAGTACTTC
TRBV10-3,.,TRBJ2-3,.,CAIRGWQATDTQYF,TGTGCCATCAGGGGGTGGCAGGCGACAGATACGCAGTATTTT
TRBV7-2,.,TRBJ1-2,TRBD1,CASSYDRGRGYTF,TGTGCCAGCAGCTATGACAGGGGACGGGGCTACACCTTC
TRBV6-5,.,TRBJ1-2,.,CASSRDISDNYGYTF,TGTGCCAGCAGCAGGGACATCAGTGATAACTATGGCTACACCTTC
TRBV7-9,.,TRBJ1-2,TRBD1,CASSPRTGRGYTF,TGTGCCAGCAGCCCCCGGACAGGTCGTGGCTACACCTTC
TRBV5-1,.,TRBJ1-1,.,CASSLWGRNTEAFF,TGCGCCAGCAGCTTGTGGGGTAGGAACACTGAAGCTTTCTTT
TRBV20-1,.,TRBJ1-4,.,CSATREKLFF,TGCAGTGCTACCAGAGAAAAACTGTTTTTT
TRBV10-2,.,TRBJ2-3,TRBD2,CASSAGLAGRDTQYF,TGCGCCAGCAGTGCAGGACTAGCAGGAAGAGATACGCAGTATTTT
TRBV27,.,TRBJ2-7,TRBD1,CASSPSDRAYEQYF,TGTGCCAGCAGTCCTTCGGACAGGGCCTACGAGCAGTACTTC
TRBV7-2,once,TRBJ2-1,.,CASSLGDSGQFF,TGTGCCAGCAGCTTAGGTGACTCGGGTCAGTTCTTC
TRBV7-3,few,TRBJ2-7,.,CASSLTPGQPTQQYF,TGTGCCAGCAGCTTAACCCCGGGACAACCGACGCAGCAGTACTTC
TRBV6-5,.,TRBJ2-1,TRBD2,CASSSTSGSGNEQFF,TGTGCCAGCAGTTCTACTAGCGGGAGCGGTAATGAGCAGTTCTTC
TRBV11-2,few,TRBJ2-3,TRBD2,CASSPRTSADTQYF,TGTGCCAGCAGCCCCAGGACTAGTGCAGATACGCAGTATTTT
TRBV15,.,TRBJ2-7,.,CATSRPGRVTYEQYF,TGTGCCACCAGCAGGCCGGGACGGGTGACCTACGAGCAGTACTTC
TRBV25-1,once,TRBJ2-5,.,CASLPTTGLGQETQYF,TGTGCCAGCCTACCGACAACGGGGTTAGGGCAAGAGACCCAGTACTTC
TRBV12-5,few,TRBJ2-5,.,CASGLGLAVRETQYF,TGTGCTAGTGGTTTGGGTTTAGCGGTCCGAGAGACCCAGTACTTC
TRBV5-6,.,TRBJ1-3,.,CASSLNFQGGYSGNTIYF,TGTGCCAGCAGCTTGAACTTCCAGGGAGGTTACTCTGGAAACACCATATATTTT
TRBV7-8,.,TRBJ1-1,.,CASSLLPGSHNTEAFF,TGTGCCAGCAGCTTGTTGCCGGGCTCTCATAACACTGAAGCTTTCTTT
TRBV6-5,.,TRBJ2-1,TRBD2,CASSYSIAGALFF,TGTGCCAGCAGTTACTCCATAGCGGGAGCCCTGTTCTTC
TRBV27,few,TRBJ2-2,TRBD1,CASSFRQGTGELFF,TGTGCCAGCAGTTTCCGACAGGGGACCGGGGAGCTGTTTTTT
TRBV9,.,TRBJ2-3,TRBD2,CASSPRSPGRGGRTDTQYF,TGTGCCAGCAGCCCACGAAGCCCCGGGAGGGGCGGGCGCACAGATACGCAGTATTTT
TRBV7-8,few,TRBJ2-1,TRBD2,CASSPRLAGAYNEQFF,TGTGCCAGCAGCCCGAGACTAGCGGGAGCTTACAATGAGCAGTTCTTC
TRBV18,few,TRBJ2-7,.,CASSPPKSYEQYF,TGTGCCAGCTCACCACCTAAATCCTACGAGCAGTACTTC
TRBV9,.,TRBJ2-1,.,CASSGLAGGGHYNEQFF,TGTGCCAGCAGCGGTCTAGCTGGCGGGGGCCACTACAATGAGCAGTTCTTC
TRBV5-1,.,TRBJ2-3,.,CASSSAGYSTDTQYF,TGCGCCAGCAGCTCGGCGGGGTATAGCACAGATACGCAGTATTTT
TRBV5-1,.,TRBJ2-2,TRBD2,CASSLRLAGGLGTGELFF,TGCGCCAGCAGCTTACGCCTAGCGGGAGGGCTGGGAACCGGGGAGCTGTTTTTT
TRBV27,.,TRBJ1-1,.,CASSTTGLLEAFF,TGTGCCAGCAGCACTACAGGGCTTCTTGAAGCTTTCTTT
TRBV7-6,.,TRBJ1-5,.,CASSPRGRGQPQHF,TGTGCCAGCAGCCCCCGGGGTAGGGGTCAGCCCCAGCATTTT
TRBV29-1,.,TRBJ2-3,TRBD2,CSVRMRLAGGRAGTDTQYF,TGCAGCGTTCGTATGAGACTAGCGGGGGGTAGGGCTGGAACAGATACGCAGTATTTT
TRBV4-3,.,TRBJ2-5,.,CASSQDDTKTQYF,TGCGCCAGCAGCCAAGATGATACAAAGACCCAGTACTTC
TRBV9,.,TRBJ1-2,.,CASRGIQGRSGYTF,TGTGCCAGCAGGGGGATCCAGGGAAGGAGTGGCTACACCTTC
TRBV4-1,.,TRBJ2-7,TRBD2,CASSHGASGSYEQYF,TGCGCCAGCAGCCACGGGGCTAGCGGGAGCTACGAGCAGTACTTC
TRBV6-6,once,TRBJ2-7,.,CASSYSGVAYEQYF,TGTGCCAGCAGTTACTCCGGGGTAGCCTACGAGCAGTACTTC
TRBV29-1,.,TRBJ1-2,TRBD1,CSVLQGAPNYGYTF,TGCAGCGTCCTACAGGGGGCCCCGAACTATGGCTACACCTTC